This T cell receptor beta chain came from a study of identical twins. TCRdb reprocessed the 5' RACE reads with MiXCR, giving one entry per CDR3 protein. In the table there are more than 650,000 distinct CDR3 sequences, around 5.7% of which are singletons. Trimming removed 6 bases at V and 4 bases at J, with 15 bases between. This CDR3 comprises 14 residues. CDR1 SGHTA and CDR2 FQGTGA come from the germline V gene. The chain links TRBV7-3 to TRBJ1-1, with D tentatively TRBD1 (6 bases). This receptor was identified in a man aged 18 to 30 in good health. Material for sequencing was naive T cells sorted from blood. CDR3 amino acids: CASSQNRVSTEAFF. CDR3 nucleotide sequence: TGTGCCAGCAGTCAGAACAGGGTGAGCACTGAAGCTTTCTTT.